What follows is one TCR beta chain and its context. This clonotype was observed at least ten times. No cognate antigen has been identified for it. An end of the junction differs from the germline gene, which may be a read error. This entry belongs to a study of identical twins listed by TCRdb under 2016. General notes on the study: To test whether fetal clonotypes persist, this study deep-sequenced TCR alpha and beta repertoires from monozygotic twins, from unrelated adults of various ages, and from cord blood. To rule out contamination, the twin experiments were replicated at different times with different library preparation protocols.

The CDR3 numbers 13 residues from cysteine through phenylalanine. The CDR3 DNA has 39 bases and is translated from base 1. The germline V gene sets CDR1 to SGHRS and CDR2 to YFSETQ. Points the paper makes about the study in general: Because the same donors could not be followed over many years, conclusions were based on cross-sectional statistical analysis. In monozygotic twins, recombination models systematically underestimated out-of-frame TCR alpha sharing, but the models matched the sharing seen between unrelated individuals. Zero-insertion analyses could be partly confounded by invariant T cells such as MAIT and iNKT, although diverse VJ usage argued against such confounding for most clonotypes. Compared with coincidental sharing between unrelated individuals, an excess of low generation-probability sequences was observed among out-of-frame TCR alpha sequences shared between twins. Abundant cord blood beta clonotypes had fewer insertions, young adult naive repertoires showed a similar but weaker trend, and memory repertoires showed no such trend. Excess twin sharing in beta out-of-frame sequences was weaker because fewer shared sequences lowered the signal-to-noise ratio.

All donors were healthy Caucasians. The twin cohort comprised three pairs of female monozygotic twins, all aged roughly 18 to 30 years. Positive isolation kits from Invitrogen were used to isolate the CD4+ and CD8+ T cell populations. Preparation of the library involved 5' RACE. TCRdb lists the instrument as Illumina HiSeq 2000. Template switching introduced a universal primer binding site; the final cDNA contained a unique molecular identifier, enabling accurate counting of TCR cDNA molecules. Specific primers in the conserved constant-segment region were used to synthesize first-strand cDNA for the TCR alpha and beta chains. To control for contamination, each cDNA library was double barcoded with a SMART-Mk sample barcode plus Illumina barcodes. TruSeq adapter sequences and Illumina sample barcodes were added in two successive PCR steps. Sequencing of the TCR alpha and beta cDNA libraries was done on the Illumina HiSeq platform using custom primers. Per the source publication's procedure: Raw reads were processed with MiGEC to extract unique molecular identifiers, and MiXCR was used to determine CDR3 positions. For each individual, recombination models were inferred using an EM algorithm with the repgenHMM and IGoR tools. Shared clonotype analysis was performed with the tcR package in R, normalizing sharing by the product of cloneset sizes. To study raw recombination free of thymic and clonal selection effects, out-of-frame nonproductive sequences were analyzed. TCRdb ran its own pipeline on the public reads, namely fastp trimming at Q25 and MiXCR clone calling, and kept in-frame beta chains. Entries are consolidated by CDR3 protein sequence, retaining the most common genes and DNA. What appears here as the V and J calls and clone size reflects TCRdb's work, not the paper's. Recorded for this sample are about 500,000 distinct CDR3 sequences; 14% of them occurred a single time. Jointly, the top ten make up 0.98% of the sample.

Another study also made use of these data, one on yellow fever vaccine responses in identical twins. The second paper further reports: The authors reported that the T cell response to vaccination in identical twins appeared partly convergent and partly personalized. Focusing on identical twins, the study followed the T cell clones that responded to the vaccine, and did so with precision.

This TCR derives from a woman younger than 35 in good health. The sequence links TRBV5-1 to TRBJ2-3; the D gene remains uncertain. Specimen: CD4+ T cells sorted from blood. DNA sequence: TGTGCCAGCAGCTTAACTAGCACAGATACGCAGTATTTT. The translation is CASSLTSTDTQYF.